Below are 8 T cell receptor beta chains sequenced from a single sample in a study of memory CD4+ T cells and cytomegalovirus serostatus. Single viable CD3+CD4+CD8-CD45RO+ cells were sorted as the memory CD4+ T cells. The assay was immunoSEQ multiplex PCR, and TCRdb's table has in-frame clones only and misses some. The table records around 99,000 clones, 80% of them present only once. The specimen was memory CD4+ T cells from blood. These receptors all stem from an adult in good health and CMV-seropositive.

This chain uses TRBV19 with TRBJ2-2; TRBD2 matches 10 bases. Germline V gene lookup returns CDR1 LNHDA and CDR2 SQIVND (reference sequence). V was clipped by 7 bases and J by 7 bases; unmatched bases: 15. CDR3 length: 17 residues. The DNA of the CDR3 is TGTGCCAGTACTAACCAAAGGCTAGCGGGAGTAGGCGGGGAGCTGTTTTTT. As protein: CASTNQRLAGVGGELFF.

The CDR3 DNA follows: TGTGCCAGCAGATTAGAGGGGTTTTGGTTCTTC. Translation gives CASRLEGFWFF. The V and J genes are TRBV5-6 and TRBJ2-1; D is possibly TRBD1 or TRBD2 (5 bases each). Germline V gene lookup returns CDR1 SGHDT and CDR2 YYEEEE. V was shortened by 5 bases and J by 15 bases, with 15 bases between the two germline ends. CDR3 size: 11 residues.

V usage is TRBV5-6 and J usage is TRBJ1-1; D may be TRBD1 (5 bases). Germline V gene lookup returns CDR1 SGHDT and CDR2 YYEEEE. This CDR3 has 15 residues. Trimming shortened V by 4 bases and J by 6 bases, and 19 bases separated the two germline ends. CDR3 in amino acids: CASSGSWDFRSEAFF. CDR3 sequence (DNA): TGTGCCAGCAGCGGAAGCTGGGACTTTCGCTCTGAAGCTTTCTTT.

In its sample, this clone was seen a few times. The chain links TRBV18 to TRBJ1-2; tentatively, D is TRBD1 (6 bases). This CDR3 is built from 11 residues. The V end lost 5 bases, the J end lost 9 bases, and 10 bases lay between the germline ends. CDR1 is KGHSH and CDR2 is LQKENI in the germline V gene. The CDR3 DNA follows: TGTGCCAGCTCAAACCGGGACAGCTACACCTTC. Translation: CASSNRDSYTF.

This chain joins TRBV29-1 and TRBJ2-7, with D possibly TRBD2 on 6 matching bases. Germline lookup yields CDR1 SQVTM and CDR2 ANQGSEA. The CDR3 runs 11 residues. V was shortened by 3 bases and J by 5 bases, with 8 bases between the two germline ends. The CDR3 reads CSVDRGNEQYF. The CDR3 nucleotides are TGCAGCGTTGACCGGGGGAACGAGCAGTACTTC.

This rearrangement joins TRBV6-1 to TRBJ1-6; D is unclear. CDR1 is MNHNS and CDR2 is SASEGT in the germline V gene. The CDR3 loop spans 14 amino acids. The V end was cut by 3 bases, the J end by 7 bases, with 10 bases between. For the CDR3, the DNA is TGTGCCAGCAGTGAGCACGGCCGCAATTCACCCCTCCACTTT. This gives the protein CASSEHGRNSPLHF.

This chain uses TRBV6-5 with TRBJ2-6, with D unresolved. The CDR3 has 16 residues. Germline CDR1 and CDR2: MNHEY and SVGAGI. Trimming took 1 base from V and 1 from J, leaving 8 bases between them. The CDR3 DNA sequence: TGTGCCAGCAGTTACTTTCCCGGGTCTGGGGCCAACGTCCTGACTTTC. Translated: CASSYFPGSGANVLTF.

This clone was observed once. The J gene is TRBJ2-2, the V gene TRBV2; tentative D call: TRBD1 (6 bases). Trimming took off 7 bases at V and 2 bases at J, with 11 bases between the two ends. This CDR3 spans 14 amino acids. Looked up from germline, CDR1 is SNHLY and CDR2 is FYNNEI. The CDR3 here is CASTRQANTGELFF. In DNA, the CDR3 is TGTGCCAGCACTCGACAGGCTAACACCGGGGAGCTGTTTTTT.